This T cell receptor (beta chain) came from a study of cytomegalovirus exposure and HLA in healthy donors. Notes on the study in general: CMV serostatus was the sole immune exposure information available.

A word on this clone: Antigen specificity is unknown.

A multiplex PCR was run with 60 Vbeta primers and 13 Jbeta primers. Assay used: immunoSEQ multiplex PCR; TCRdb lists only in-frame clones, some missing. The table lists over 200,000 clones, 70% to 90% of them singletons. No CMV serostatus was recorded for this donor. With 1 base removed from V and 1 base from J, the gap between germline ends came to 12 bases. The CDR3 has 16 residues. CDR1 and CDR2 (germline): LNHNV, YYDKDF (reference sequence). The source of this sequence is a human donor in good health. What was sequenced was PBMCs. V gene TRBV15 combines with J gene TRBJ2-3, with D perhaps matching TRBD1 (6 bases). The CDR3 here is CATSRAWGLRTDTQYF. CDR3 nucleotide sequence: TGTGCCACCAGCAGAGCGTGGGGGCTCCGCACAGATACGCAGTATTTT.